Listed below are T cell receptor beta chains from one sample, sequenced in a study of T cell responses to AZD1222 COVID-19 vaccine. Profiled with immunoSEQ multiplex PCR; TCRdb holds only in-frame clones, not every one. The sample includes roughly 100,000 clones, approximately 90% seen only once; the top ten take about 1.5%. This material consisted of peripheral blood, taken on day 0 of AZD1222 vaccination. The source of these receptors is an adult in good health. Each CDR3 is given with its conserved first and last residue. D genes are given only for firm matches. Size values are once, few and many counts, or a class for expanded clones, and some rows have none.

CAWSVLSGPSDTQYF	TGTGCCTGGAGTGTACTGAGCGGACCCTCAGATACGCAGTATTTT	NA	TRBV30	TRBJ2-3	NA
CASSMSGGEGTQYF	TGTGCCAGTAGTATGAGTGGGGGGGAAGGTACGCAGTATTTT	TRBD2	TRBV19	TRBJ2-3	NA
CASSLGPSNTEAFF	TGTGCCAGCAGCTTAGGACCGTCGAACACTGAAGCTTTCTTT	NA	TRBV11-3	TRBJ1-1	NA
CASSLSRGDEKLFF	TGTGCCAGCAGTTTATCGCGAGGGGATGAAAAACTGTTTTTT	NA	TRBV27	TRBJ1-4	few
CASSPQGSYNEQFF	TGTGCCAGCAGCCCCCAAGGTTCCTACAATGAGCAGTTCTTC	NA	TRBV3-1/TRBV3-2	TRBJ2-1	NA
CASSPSLGLDSYEQYF	TGCGCCAGCAGCCCGTCTCTAGGGTTGGACTCCTACGAGCAGTACTTC	NA	TRBV5-1	TRBJ2-7	NA
CASSTTPVGAEAFF	TGTGCCAGTAGTACCACACCTGTTGGGGCTGAAGCTTTCTTT	NA	TRBV19	TRBJ1-1	NA
CASSHTSGGTLGQYF	TGTGCCAGCAGCCACACTAGCGGGGGGACCCTTGGGCAGTATTTT	TRBD2	TRBV7-9	TRBJ2-3	NA
CASSLVKLGTLNYGYTF	TGTGCCAGCAGTTTGGTTAAACTCGGGACACTCAACTATGGCTACACCTTC	NA	TRBV28	TRBJ1-2	once
CAWSPDRSYGYTF	TGTGCCTGGAGTCCGGACAGGAGCTATGGCTACACCTTC	TRBD1	TRBV30	TRBJ1-2	NA
CASRVDRGADTGELFF	TGTGCCAGCAGGGTCGATCGGGGGGCAGACACCGGGGAGCTGTTTTTT	NA	TRBV3-1/TRBV3-2	TRBJ2-2	NA
CASSPSLSSYNEQFF	TGCGCCAGCAGCCCATCCCTGAGCTCCTACAATGAGCAGTTCTTC	NA	TRBV4-3	TRBJ2-1	NA
CAWSNFPGLRGYTF	TGTGCCTGGAGTAATTTCCCGGGACTTCGTGGCTACACCTTC	NA	TRBV30	TRBJ1-2	NA
CASSQDSGAGRDTQYF	TGTGCCAGCAGCCAGGACAGCGGGGCTGGGAGAGATACGCAGTATTTT	NA	TRBV4-2	TRBJ2-3	few
CAWSRDRDGAYGYTF	TGTGCCTGGAGTCGGGACCGAGATGGGGCCTATGGCTACACCTTC	NA	TRBV30	TRBJ1-2	NA
CASSEGLFTGRSTYEQYF	TGTGCCAGCAGTGAAGGTCTATTTACGGGACGCAGTACCTACGAGCAGTACTTC	NA	TRBV6-1	TRBJ2-7	NA